Below, 8 T cell receptor beta chains from the same sample are listed, as sequenced in a study of blood T cell repertoires in COVID-19. The assay was immunoSEQ multiplex PCR, and TCRdb's table has in-frame clones only and misses some. The sample includes some 350,000 clones, under 95% seen only once; the top ten take around 3.3%. The sample taken for sequencing was peripheral blood. These receptors were obtained from a woman aged 18 to 35 who had recovered from COVID-19.

V gene TRBV18 combines with J gene TRBJ1-1; unclear D gene. V gave up 2 bases and J gave up 1 base, with 5 bases separating them. This CDR3 has 13 residues. CDR1 is KGHSH, CDR2 LQKENI, per germline. CDR3 loop: CASSPNRNTEAFF. The CDR3 DNA reads TGTGCCAGCTCACCAAACAGGAACACTGAAGCTTTCTTT.

The rearrangement joins TRBV25-1 to TRBJ2-3; 9 positions match TRBD1. This CDR3 has 15 amino acids. Germline CDR1 reads MGHDK; CDR2 reads SYGVNS. The V gene end was trimmed by 6 bases and the J gene end by 2 bases; junction bases not matched to a gene: 6. The CDR3 coding sequence is TGTGCCAGCAGCGGGACAGGGTATACCACAGATACGCAGTATTTT. As protein: CASSGTGYTTDTQYF.

This clone appeared a single time. CDR3 sequence reads: CASSLVAGGVGTGELFF. CDR3 DNA: TGTGCCAGCAGCTTAGTGGCGGGAGGGGTTGGCACCGGGGAGCTGTTTTTT. The genes are TRBV7-2 and TRBJ2-2; 9 nucleotides match TRBD2. The CDR3 totals 17 residues. V shed 1 base and J 4 bases; nucleotides not matched to a gene: 7. The germline V gene has CDR1 SGHTA and CDR2 FQGNSA.

This clone was observed a single time. V gene TRBV15 combines with J gene TRBJ2-2; 7 bases line up with TRBD1. The V gene's germline CDR1 is LNHNV and CDR2 YYDKDF (reference sequence). The junction had 9 bases not matched to a gene; V was cut back by 3 bases and J by 5 bases. The CDR3 loop spans 16 amino acids. CDR3 loop: CATSSEPGQLTGELFF. As DNA, the CDR3 is TGTGCCACCAGCAGTGAACCGGGACAGTTGACCGGGGAGCTGTTTTTT.

Points on this clone: Other nucleotide sequences in the sample specify the same CDR3. The chain joins TRBV6-1 to TRBJ1-3; D may be TRBD1 (6 bases). The CDR3 totals 15 residues. Trimming left V 3 bases short and J 1 base short, with 10 bases between. Germline CDR1 MNHNS, CDR2 SASEGT. The chain's CDR3 is CASSEGGLSGNTIYF. The CDR3 DNA follows: TGTGCCAGCAGTGAGGGGGGGCTATCTGGAAACACCATATATTTT.

This clone was observed once. The rearrangement uses TRBV13 and TRBJ2-7; TRBD2 might be the D (6 bases). The germline gives CDR1 PRHDT, CDR2 FYEKMQ (reference sequence). This CDR3 has 13 amino acids. V lost 8 bases, J lost 2 bases, and 13 bases lay in between. The CDR3 sequence is CASASSETYEQYV. CDR3 coding DNA: TGTGCCAGCGCCTCTAGCGAAACCTACGAGCAGTACGTC.

The J gene is TRBJ2-1, the V gene TRBV6-2 or TRBV6-3; 10 bases agree with TRBD2. This CDR3 is built from 20 residues. Germline V CDR1 and CDR2: MNHEY, SVGEGT. V shed 0 bases, J shed 0 bases, and the junction held 11 bases outside the gene matches. CDR3 nucleotides: TGTGCCAGCAGTTACTCAACTAGCGGGAAGGGATTCGTCTCCTACAATGAGCAGTTCTTC. Amino acids: CASSYSTSGKGFVSYNEQFF.

V usage is TRBV6-5 and J usage is TRBJ2-7; D might be TRBD1 (5 bases). The germline CDR1 and CDR2 sequences are MNHEY and SVGAGI. V was pared by 4 bases and J by 4 bases, with 11 bases between. The CDR3 runs 13 residues. The CDR3 loop reads CASSFDSRYEQYV. Here the CDR3 DNA reads TGTGCCAGCAGTTTTGACAGTCGGTACGAGCAGTACGTC.